This TCR beta chain appears in the sequencing data of a study of cytomegalovirus exposure and HLA in healthy donors. Study results and limitations: A later analysis reportedly found fewer N-insertions in an Asian-associated ancestry cluster than the roughly 670-donor mean. The investigators catalogued 164 TCR beta chains as cytomegalovirus-associated.

To note about this clone: Its antigen is undetermined.

The PCR employed 60 Vbeta primers together with 13 Jbeta primers. Repertoires were generated with immunoSEQ multiplex PCR, while TCRdb's copy carries only in-frame clones and drops some. The sample shows around 180,000 clones, 70% to 80% of them seen only once. Trimming cost V 0 bases and J 1 base, with 13 bases left between them. The CDR3 contains 16 residues. Looked up from germline, CDR1 is SGHRS and CDR2 is YFSETQ. The TCR comes from a woman aged 30 to 39 in good health and CMV-seropositive. Input material: PBMCs. V is TRBV5-1 and J is TRBJ1-1; D is unresolved. CDR3 residues: CASSLGFLEQNTEAFF. The CDR3 DNA follows: TGCGCCAGCAGCTTGGGTTTTCTGGAGCAGAACACTGAAGCTTTCTTT.